Below, one T cell receptor beta chain is given with its context. Its antigen is not known. The CDR3 is made up of 16 amino acids. The V and J ends lost 6 bases and 0 bases, in that order; junction bases with no gene match: 10. Per germline, CDR1 SQVTM and CDR2 ANQGSEA. These data come from a study of T cell responses to AZD1222 COVID-19 vaccine. The assay was immunoSEQ multiplex PCR, and TCRdb's table has in-frame clones only and misses some. The data contain about 180,000 clones, 85% to 90% of them singletons. Study-wide findings and caveats: Donors were chiefly white British, with a greater number of females, and clonal diversity was perhaps underestimated.

The sequencing here drew on peripheral blood, taken 28 days after the second AZD1222 dose. The receptor comes from an adult who received the AZD1222 COVID-19 vaccine. This chain connects TRBV29-1 to TRBJ1-4; 7 positions match TRBD1. The CDR3 DNA sequence: TGCAGCGTGTTAGGGACAGAGTTTGCAACTAATGAAAAACTGTTTTTT. The encoded protein is CSVLGTEFATNEKLFF.